The 14 T cell receptor beta chains presented below share a single source sample, sequenced in a study of T cell repertoires in cytomegalovirus infection (dated by TCRdb to between 2018 and 2021). In light of the paper, this sample's treatment or condition label describes: in vitro stimulation with specific CMV peptide epitopes to enrich CMV-specific T cells. TCRdb lists the instrument as Illumina HiSeq 1500. The public reads were reanalyzed by TCRdb: fastp trimming at Q25, MiXCR alignment, in-frame beta chains only. Under each unique CDR3 protein, matching rows form one entry showing the most common genes and DNA. The sample table contains about 78,000 distinct CDR3 sequences; only one count was recorded for roughly 37% of them. The ten largest clones add up to more than 80% of the sample. The antigens these receptors bind are not known. Material: CD8+ T cells from cultured PBMCs, obtained from culture after CMV antigen stimulation. These receptor sequences come from a human donor in good health (CMV status not recorded). Some clones in this sample may be carry-over from other donors' samples.

The V and J genes are TRBV6-6 and TRBJ1-1, with D perhaps TRBD1 (5 bases). The CDR3 contains 16 residues. Trimming removed 6 bases from V and 1 base from J, with 18 bases in between. Germline lookup yields CDR1 MNHNY and CDR2 SVGAGI (reference sequence). The CDR3 spells CASRFELGQGNTEAFF. Here the CDR3 DNA reads TGTGCCAGCAGATTCGAACTCGGACAAGGGAACACTGAAGCTTTCTTT.

This clonotype was counted at least ten times. The chain uses TRBV5-4 and TRBJ2-3, with 10 nucleotides matching TRBD2. Germline-derived CDR1 and CDR2 are SGHNT and YYREEE (reference sequence). The CDR3 covers 20 residues. Trimming cost V 0 bases and J 0 bases; bases outside gene matches: 13. This CDR3 reads CASSLATDSGGPFSTDTQYF. The CDR3 nucleotides read TGTGCCAGCAGCTTGGCGACGGATAGCGGGGGGCCTTTTAGCACAGATACGCAGTATTTT.

CDR3 bases: TGTGCCATCAGTGAGCTGGACAGGGTGGGTCAGCCCCAGCATTTT. Translating gives CAISELDRVGQPQHF. The chain employs TRBV10-3 and TRBJ1-5; TRBD1 aligns across 8 bases. The germline gives CDR1 ENHRY, CDR2 SYGVKD. The CDR3 runs to 15 residues. The ends lost 2 bases at V and 6 bases at J; junction bases unmatched: 6.

This clonotype was detected only a few times. V usage is TRBV25-1 and J usage is TRBJ2-7; D perhaps matches TRBD1 (5 bases). This CDR3 is 12 amino acids long. From germline, CDR1 is MGHDK and CDR2 SYGVNS. Trimming shortened V by 2 bases and J by 6 bases, and 8 bases separated the two germline ends. Here the CDR3 reads CASSEGAGEQYF. CDR3 coding DNA: TGTGCCAGCAGTGAAGGGGCTGGCGAGCAGTACTTC.

The gene calls are TRBV12-3 or TRBV12-4 and TRBJ2-1, with a tentative D call TRBD1 (6 bases). The CDR3 extends over 15 amino acids. V lost 6 bases and J 1 base, leaving 13 bases between the germline ends. CDR3 region: CASSPPGQSYNEQFF. The CDR3 DNA reads TGTGCCAGCAGCCCACCGGGACAATCCTACAATGAGCAGTTCTTC.

This clonotype turned up a few times. This chain links TRBV7-9 with TRBJ1-2; D remains unclear. Germline V gives CDR1 SEHNR, CDR2 FQNEAQ (reference sequence). V was clipped by 2 bases and J by 0 bases, with 13 bases between them. The CDR3 is 16 amino acids. The CDR3 sequence: CASSLRQDPTNYGYTF. The CDR3 DNA reads TGTGCCAGCAGCTTACGCCAGGACCCAACTAACTATGGCTACACCTTC.

The rearrangement uses TRBV5-1 and TRBJ1-2; TRBD1 agrees at 7 bases. This CDR3 comprises 15 residues. The V and J ends lost 0 bases and 3 bases, in that order; junction bases with no gene match: 5. The germline CDR1 and CDR2 sequences are SGHRS and YFSETQ. CDR3 residues: CASSLGGRGYYGYTF. CDR3 in DNA: TGCGCCAGCAGCTTGGGCGGCAGGGGGTACTATGGCTACACCTTC.

This clonotype is a singleton in its sample. This CDR3 reads CSARELTGITHDGYTF. The CDR3, as DNA: TGCAGTGCTAGAGAATTGACAGGGATAACTCACGATGGCTACACCTTC. The chain employs TRBV20-1 and TRBJ1-2; 7 bases map to TRBD1. This CDR3 has 16 residues. V dropped 0 bases and J dropped 6; count of bases not matched to a gene: 13. The germline V gene has CDR1 DFQATT and CDR2 SNEGSKA (reference sequence).

This clonotype is categorized as medium-sized. The chain uses TRBV6-2 or TRBV6-3 and TRBJ2-7; maybe TRBD1 (6 bases). Trimming took off 2 bases at V and 7 bases at J, with 15 bases between the two ends. Germline loops: CDR1 MNHEY, CDR2 SVGEGT. The CDR3 length is 14 residues. CDR3 amino acids: CASSYEWPDSEQYF. CDR3 sequence (DNA): TGTGCCAGCAGTTACGAATGGCCGGACAGTGAGCAGTACTTC.

The chain carries TRBV5-5 and TRBJ2-1; unclear D gene. Between the trimmed V and J ends, which lost 3 bases and 7 bases, there was a span of 14 bases. The CDR3 sequence is 14 residues long. The germline CDR1 and CDR2 sequences are SGHKS and YYEKEE (reference sequence). The CDR3 nucleotides are TGTGCCAGCAGCTCCCTAGTATGGTCTAATGAGCAGTTCTTC. It is translated as CASSSLVWSNEQFF.

This rearrangement joins TRBV7-9 to TRBJ1-6; D remains ambiguous. The V end was cut by 1 base, the J end by 6 bases, with 4 bases between. CDR3 length: 13 residues. Germline V CDR1 and CDR2: SEHNR, FQNEAQ (reference sequence). The CDR3 bases are TGTGCCAGCAGCTTAGGCATTAATTCACCCCTCCACTTT. This sequence encodes CASSLGINSPLHF.

This clonotype was counted only a few times. This chain joins TRBV12-3 or TRBV12-4 and TRBJ2-1; unclear D gene. There are 12 residues in the CDR3. V was clipped by 2 bases and J by 8 bases, with 7 bases between them. CDR3 nucleotides: TGTGCCAGCAGTTTATTGGGTGATGAGCAGTTCTTC. It translates to CASSLLGDEQFF.

This sequence joins TRBV19 and TRBJ2-7, with TRBD1 as a possible D gene (6 bases). This CDR3 region has 12 residues. Germline V gene data show CDR1 as LNHDA and CDR2 as SQIVND (reference sequence). Between the trimmed V and J ends, which lost 4 bases and 13 bases, there was a span of 17 bases. As DNA, the CDR3 is TGTGCCAGTAGTACCCAAACAGGGAATCAATACTTC. Its translation: CASSTQTGNQYF.

This clonotype was counted a few times. The V and J genes are TRBV12-3 or TRBV12-4 and TRBJ1-5; tentatively, D is TRBD1 (5 bases). The V and J ends lost 4 bases and 0 bases respectively, with 13 bases between them. CDR3 length equals 16 residues. CDR3 nucleotides: TGTGCCAGCAGTTCGGGAAGGGACGATAGCAATCAGCCCCAGCATTTT. It specifies CASSSGRDDSNQPQHF.